Listed below are T cell receptor beta chains from one sample, sequenced in a study of beta chain features in type 1 diabetes. This table comes from immunoSEQ multiplex PCR, and its TCRdb copy is limited to in-frame clones, with some not included. Here the sample spans 600,000 or so clones, around 15% being singletons. What was sequenced was naive CD4+ T cells from blood. The receptors were sampled from a young man with type 1 diabetes. CDR3s include the opening cysteine and the closing phenylalanine or tryptophan. Fields, in order: clone size, D gene, J gene, V gene, CDR3 DNA, CDR3 protein. A D gene is named only where the DNA matches it firmly. The size of a clone is reported for some rows only, either as once, few or many, or as a class for expanded clones.

>many|NA|TRBJ2-3|TRBV7-2
TGTGCCAGCAGCCCGAGCACAGATACGCAGTATTTT
CASSPSTDTQYF
>NA|NA|TRBJ1-1|TRBV7-3
TGTGCCAGCAGCCTGAGTGAGGACACTGAAGCTTTCTTT
CASSLSEDTEAFF
>few|NA|TRBJ2-1|TRBV29-1
TGCAGCGTTGGGGGGCTCGAGCAGTTCTTC
CSVGGLEQFF
>few|NA|TRBJ1-4|TRBV27
TGTGCCAGCAGTTTATTGGCTCGGCAGGGGAACGAAAAACTGTTTTTT
CASSLLARQGNEKLFF
>few|NA|TRBJ1-1|TRBV18
TGTGCCAGCTCCATAGGCCGGGACACTGAAGCTTTCTTT
CASSIGRDTEAFF
>few|NA|TRBJ2-5|TRBV7-2
TGTGCCAGCAGCTTAGTACTAGCCCAAGAGACCCAGTACTTC
CASSLVLAQETQYF
>few|TRBD1|TRBJ2-6|TRBV7-9
TGTGCCAGCAGCAAAACGGGACAGAGCTCTGGGGCCAACGTCCTGACTTTC
CASSKTGQSSGANVLTF
>few|TRBD2|TRBJ2-3|TRBV5-1
TGCGCCAGCAGATACGTTAGCGGGAGTGGAGCAGATACGCAGTATTTT
CASRYVSGSGADTQYF
>few|NA|TRBJ1-2|TRBV29-1
TGCAGCGCGGTCGACTTTAACTATGGCTACACCTTC
CSAVDFNYGYTF
>NA|NA|TRBJ2-6|TRBV29-1
TGCAGCGTGCGGGTGTCGCCGGGGGCCAACGTCCTGACTTTC
CSVRVSPGANVLTF
>NA|NA|TRBJ2-5|TRBV18
TGTGCCAGCTCACCGGGAGTCCGAGAGACCCAGTACTTC
CASSPGVRETQYF
>few|NA|TRBJ2-7|TRBV7-2
TGTGCCAGCAACCTGGGGTTTGGGTCAGGGGAGCTACAGCAGTACTTC
CASNLGFGSGELQQYF
>NA|TRBD2|TRBJ2-3|TRBV5-4
TGTGCCAGCAGCTTGGGTCTAGCGGGGGGCCGGAACACAGATACGCAGTATTTT
CASSLGLAGGRNTDTQYF
>NA|NA|TRBJ2-1|TRBV7-9
TGTGCCAGCAGCTCGCCGGGACTCCTTTACAATGAGCAGTTCTTC
CASSSPGLLYNEQFF
>few|TRBD2|TRBJ2-7|TRBV7-2
TGTGCCAGCAGCTCAAGCGGGAGCTCCTACGAGCAGTACTTC
CASSSSGSSYEQYF
>NA|TRBD1|TRBJ2-7|TRBV10-3
TGTGCCATCAGGGAGACGGGACAGGGGTGGTACGAGCAGTACTTC
CAIRETGQGWYEQYF
>few|NA|TRBJ2-5|TRBV28
TGTGCCAGCAGCCCCGGGGGGCGTACGGAGACCCAGTACTTC
CASSPGGRTETQYF
>NA|NA|TRBJ2-2|TRBV7-2
TGTGCCAGCAGCTTGAATAGAGGGGGAGAGACCGGGGAGCTGTTTTTT
CASSLNRGGETGELFF
>NA|TRBD1|TRBJ1-5|TRBV10-3
TGTGCCATCAGCCTGGACAGGGCCAGCAATCAGCCCCAGCATTTT
CAISLDRASNQPQHF
>NA|NA|TRBJ2-4|TRBV5-4
TGTGCCAGCAGCTTGAATGAACCCCGGGGGATTCAGTACTTC
CASSLNEPRGIQYF
>few|NA|TRBJ2-7|TRBV29-1
TGCAGCGTTGAAGTAGGGATAGGGTACGAGCAGTACTTC
CSVEVGIGYEQYF
>NA|TRBD1|TRBJ1-1|TRBV29-1
TGCAGCGTGGAGGGACAGAAGAACACTGAAGCTTTCTTT
CSVEGQKNTEAFF